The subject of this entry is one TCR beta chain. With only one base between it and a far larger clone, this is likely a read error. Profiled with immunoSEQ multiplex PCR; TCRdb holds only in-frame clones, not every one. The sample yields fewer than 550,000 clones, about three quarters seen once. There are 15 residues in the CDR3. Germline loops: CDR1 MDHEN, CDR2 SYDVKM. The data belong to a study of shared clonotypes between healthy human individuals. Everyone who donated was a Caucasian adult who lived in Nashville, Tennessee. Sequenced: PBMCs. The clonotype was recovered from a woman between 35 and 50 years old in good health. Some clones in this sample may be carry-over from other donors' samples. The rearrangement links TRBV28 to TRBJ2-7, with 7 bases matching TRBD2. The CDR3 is CASTTTGGSLYKQYF. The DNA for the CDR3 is TGTGCCAGCACCACCACGGGGGGTTCCCTCTACAAGCAGTACTTC.